The present entry profiles one T cell receptor (beta chain) with its context. This clonotype was counted at least ten times. Its antigen is still unknown. Per-nucleotide qualities are absent, and no much larger clonotype sits a single base away. The treatment or condition label here, explained by the study, means: live attenuated yellow fever vaccine strain. PBMCs were isolated from peripheral blood using a standard Ficoll-Paque protocol. Dynabeads CD4 and CD8 positive selection kits were used to isolate the CD4 and CD8 T-cell fractions. TriZol was used to extract RNA from bulk PBMCs, CD4 and CD8 fractions, and dextramer-positive and dextramer-negative fractions. TCR cDNA was synthesized by 5'RACE template switching, through which a universal primer site and unique molecular identifiers were introduced. Priming of cDNA synthesis was performed from both the TCR alpha and TCR beta constant segments. Library amplification involved two PCR steps, and the second step added sample barcodes and sequencing adapters. Sequencing of libraries was done on Illumina HiSeq 2500 (2x100 bp) or NovaSeq (2x150 bp). Turning to the authors' computational methods: MIGEC handled demultiplexing of reads and collapsing into UMI consensus sequences, while MiXCR performed V(D)J alignment. Using edgeR on replicate PBMC samples, clonotypes were called vaccine-responding if FDR was below 0.01 and the log2 fold change was above 5 up to day 15. Bulk clonotypes were assigned CD4 or CD8 identity according to which sequenced CD4 or CD8 repertoire held them at higher abundance. Starting from the raw public reads, TCRdb applied fastp trimming at Q25, assembled clones with MiXCR and retained in-frame beta chains. Identical CDR3 protein sequences are pooled into one entry, listed with their most common genes and DNA. TCRdb, not the original authors, processed these V and J calls. This sample comprises roughly 120,000 distinct CDR3 sequences, roughly 7.9% of them detected only once. The top ten constitute 2.5% to 3.5% of the sample.

The data originate from a study of T cells after yellow fever vaccination (dated by TCRdb to the late 2010s). For context, the study as a whole: The SMART-Seq v4 Ultra Low Input RNA kit was used to prepare libraries from fractions with low cell numbers. Two healthy male donors made up the cohort, one aged 18 to 30 years and the other aged 30 to 40 years. Bulk PBMC replicates and cell subsets were isolated from blood drawn at multiple timepoints before and after both primary and secondary immunization. To follow T-cell clones before and after both primary and booster YFV17D yellow fever vaccination, bulk TCR alpha and beta repertoires underwent longitudinal sequencing. Results and caveats for the whole study, not just this receptor: Because the study included only a couple of donors, the extent to which the findings can be generalized is limited. Compared with the primary T-cell response, the secondary T-cell response was weaker but faster, peaking on day 5 rather than day 15. Most clones expanded after primary vaccination were re-detected after the booster (around 96% of CD4 and around nine tenths of CD8), suggesting broad memory maintenance. A small fraction of clonotypes showed up in both the CD4 and CD8 compartments, probably as a result of convergent recombination. Computational filtering was needed because FACS-sorted repertoires could contain abundant contaminating clonotypes from the bulk population.

V trim: 11 bases; J trim: 0 bases; unmatched bases: 10. Reading from cysteine to phenylalanine, the CDR3 counts 15 amino acids. The retained sequence is limited to the CDR3, 45 bases, with the frame set at the first base. The rearrangement joined TRBV12-3 or TRBV12-4 to TRBJ1-5; a stretch of 7 junction bases matches TRBD1. The sequence derives from a man aged 18 to 29 who received the YFV17D yellow fever vaccine. Source: CD4+ T cells sorted from PBMCs, taken more than 35 days after the first yellow fever vaccination. The CDR3 reads as follows: CACRHTGDSNQPQHF. In nucleotides, the sequence is TGTGCCTGCCGCCATACAGGGGATAGCAATCAGCCCCAGCATTTT.